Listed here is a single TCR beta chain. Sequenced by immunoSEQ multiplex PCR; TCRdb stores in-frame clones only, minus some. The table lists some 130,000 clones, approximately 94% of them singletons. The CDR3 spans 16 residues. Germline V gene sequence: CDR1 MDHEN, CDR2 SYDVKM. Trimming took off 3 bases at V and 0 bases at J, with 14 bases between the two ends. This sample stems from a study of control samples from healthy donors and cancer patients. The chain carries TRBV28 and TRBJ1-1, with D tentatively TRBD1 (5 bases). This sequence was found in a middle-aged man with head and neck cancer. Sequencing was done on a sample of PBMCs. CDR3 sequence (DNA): TGTGCCAGCAGTTTTCCCGGGACGTTCATGAACACTGAAGCTTTCTTT. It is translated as CASSFPGTFMNTEAFF.